This entry lists 4 T cell receptor beta chains sequenced from one sample in a study of OX40 agonist ivuxolimab in advanced cancers. Sequencing used immunoSEQ multiplex PCR; TCRdb keeps in-frame clones, though not all of them. Of tens of thousands of clones in the sample, around four fifths were seen once. The sequencing used CD4+ or CD8+ T cells sorted from blood, collected in a trial of the OX40 agonist ivuxolimab. The source of these receptors is an adult with an advanced solid tumor such as melanoma, head and neck, liver or kidney cancer.

The chain is built from TRBV15 and TRBJ1-5; possible D gene TRBD1, 6 bases. The CDR3 covers 14 residues. CDR1 and CDR2 from the germline V gene are LNHNV and YYDKDF (reference sequence). V was trimmed by 3 bases and J by 6 bases, leaving 12 bases between them. This CDR3 is CATSRVQGTQPQHF. Here the CDR3 DNA reads TGTGCCACCAGCAGGGTACAGGGCACTCAGCCCCAGCATTTT.

This chain uses TRBV11-3 with TRBJ2-2, with D maybe TRBD2 (6 bases). Trimming took 1 base from V and 3 from J, leaving 15 bases between them. The CDR3 has 17 residues. CDR1 SGHNT and CDR2 YENEEA come from the germline V gene. CDR3 loop: CASSLAPLSGYTGELFF. The CDR3 nucleotides read TGTGCCAGCAGCTTAGCCCCGTTGAGCGGGTACACCGGGGAGCTGTTTTTT.

The chain links TRBV4-3 to TRBJ2-5; tentatively, D is TRBD1 (6 bases). The length of the CDR3 is 15 residues. V gave up 0 bases and J gave up 9 bases, with 17 bases separating them. Germline CDR1 reads LGHNA; CDR2 reads YSLEER. The DNA for the CDR3 is TGCGCCAGCAGCCAAGATTCGGTGGCAGGGGTGGCCCAGTACTTC. It yields the protein CASSQDSVAGVAQYF.

V and J are TRBV7-2 and TRBJ2-3; the match to TRBD2 covers 8 bases. After removal of 6 bases from V and 4 bases from J, the junction contained 9 bases not matched to a gene. Germline V gene lookup returns CDR1 SGHTA and CDR2 FQGNSA. The CDR3 consists of 15 residues. The chain's CDR3 is CASRPPGLVADTQYF. The CDR3 DNA sequence: TGTGCCAGCAGACCCCCGGGACTAGTCGCAGATACGCAGTATTTT.